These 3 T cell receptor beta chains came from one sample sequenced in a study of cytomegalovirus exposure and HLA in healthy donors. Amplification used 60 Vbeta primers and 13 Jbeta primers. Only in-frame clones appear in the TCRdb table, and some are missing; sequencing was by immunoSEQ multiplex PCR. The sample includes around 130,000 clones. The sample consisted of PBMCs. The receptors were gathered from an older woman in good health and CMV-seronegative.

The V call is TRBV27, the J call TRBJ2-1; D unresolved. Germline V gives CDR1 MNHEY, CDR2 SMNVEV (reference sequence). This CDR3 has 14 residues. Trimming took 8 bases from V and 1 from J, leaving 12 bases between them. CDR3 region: CASGDLVSYNEQFF. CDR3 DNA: TGTGCCAGCGGCGACTTGGTTTCCTACAATGAGCAGTTCTTC.

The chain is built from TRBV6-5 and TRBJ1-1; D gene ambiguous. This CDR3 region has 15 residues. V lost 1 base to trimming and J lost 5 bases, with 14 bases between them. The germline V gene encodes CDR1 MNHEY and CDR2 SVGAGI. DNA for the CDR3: TGTGCCAGCAGTTACTTGGCGCGCCTCGGGACTGAAGCTTTCTTT. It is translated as CASSYLARLGTEAFF.

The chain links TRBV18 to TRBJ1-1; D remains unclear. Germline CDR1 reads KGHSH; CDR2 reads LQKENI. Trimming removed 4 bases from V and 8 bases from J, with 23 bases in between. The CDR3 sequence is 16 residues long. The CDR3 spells CASSQTGGLGPGEAFF. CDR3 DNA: TGTGCCAGCTCACAAACTGGCGGGCTTGGTCCCGGGGAAGCTTTCTTT.